This T cell receptor (beta chain) was sequenced in a study of cytomegalovirus exposure and HLA in healthy donors. The PCR made use of 60 Vbeta and 13 Jbeta primers. The method was immunoSEQ multiplex PCR; TCRdb's version includes in-frame clones alone and lacks a portion of them. The data show some 200,000 clones, 70% to 85% seen once. On this clone itself: Its specificity is not known.

General study findings and limits: Accurate prediction of most subjects' HLA-A and HLA-B alleles from TCR beta sequences was reported. Previously analyzed data showed that most TCR beta V segments were productive at a frequency of about 87% or about 30%. It is likely that the observed cluster of highly shared sequence variants was a sequencing artifact.

The V end lost 1 base, the J end lost 10 bases, and 25 bases lay between the germline ends. CDR3 length equals 17 residues. Germline lookup yields CDR1 SGHTA and CDR2 FQGNSA. This receptor was taken from a boy aged 2 to 10 in good health and CMV-seronegative. Sequenced sample: PBMCs. This chain uses TRBV7-2 with TRBJ1-1, with D perhaps TRBD1 (6 bases). The CDR3 region is CASSLVVTNRVSVAAFF. The CDR3 region has the DNA TGTGCCAGCAGCTTAGTCGTGACAAACAGGGTTTCAGTAGCAGCTTTCTTT.